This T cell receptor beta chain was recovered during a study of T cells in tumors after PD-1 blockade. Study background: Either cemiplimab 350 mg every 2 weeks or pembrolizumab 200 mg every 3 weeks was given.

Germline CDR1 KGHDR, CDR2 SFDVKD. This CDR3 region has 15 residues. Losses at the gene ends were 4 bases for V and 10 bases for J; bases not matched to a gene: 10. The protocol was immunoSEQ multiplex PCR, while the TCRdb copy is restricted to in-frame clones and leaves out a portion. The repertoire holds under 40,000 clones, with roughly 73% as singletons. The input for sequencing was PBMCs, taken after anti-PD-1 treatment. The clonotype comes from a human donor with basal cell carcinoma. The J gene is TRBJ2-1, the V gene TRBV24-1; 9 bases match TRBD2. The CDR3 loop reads CATSDLSGSGREQFF. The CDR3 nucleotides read TGTGCCACCAGTGACCTTAGCGGGAGTGGTCGGGAGCAGTTCTTC.